This TCR beta chain comes out of a study of T cells in localized non-small cell lung cancer. Study-wide results and caveats: The study linked higher blood T cell density to longer overall survival.

This clone was seen just once. Its antigen is not known. V was clipped by 2 bases and J by 4 bases, with 7 bases between them. From germline, CDR1 is SGDLS and CDR2 YYNGEE. This CDR3 is 13 amino acids long. Profiling relied on immunoSEQ multiplex PCR, and the TCRdb table lists in-frame clones only, not all of them. The profile shows roughly 53,000 clones, over 70% of them singletons. Here the sequenced sample was peripheral blood mononuclear cells, taken before any cancer treatment. The chain joins TRBV9 to TRBJ2-1; possible D gene TRBD1, 6 bases. This TCR derives from a man aged 35 to 69 with stage III lung adenocarcinoma. This CDR3 reads CASSVGQYNEQFF. The CDR3 nucleotides are TGTGCCAGCAGCGTTGGACAGTACAATGAGCAGTTCTTC.